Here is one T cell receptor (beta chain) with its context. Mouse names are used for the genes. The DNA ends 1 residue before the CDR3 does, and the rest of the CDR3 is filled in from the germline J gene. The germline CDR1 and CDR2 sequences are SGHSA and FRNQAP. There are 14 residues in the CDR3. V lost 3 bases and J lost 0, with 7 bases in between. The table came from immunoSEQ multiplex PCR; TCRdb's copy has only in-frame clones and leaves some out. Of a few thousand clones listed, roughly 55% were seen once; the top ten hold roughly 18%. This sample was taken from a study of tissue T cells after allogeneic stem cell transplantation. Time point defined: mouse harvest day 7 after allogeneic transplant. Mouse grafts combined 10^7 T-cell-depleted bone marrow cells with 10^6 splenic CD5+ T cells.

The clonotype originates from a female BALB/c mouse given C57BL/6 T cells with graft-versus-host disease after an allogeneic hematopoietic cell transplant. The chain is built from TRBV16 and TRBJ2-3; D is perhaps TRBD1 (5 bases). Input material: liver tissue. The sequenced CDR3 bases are TGTGCAAGCAGCTTGGCAGGGAGTGCAGAAACGCTGTAT. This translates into CASSLAGSAETLY. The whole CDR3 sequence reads CASSLAGSAETLYF.